This TCR beta chain originates from a study of T-cell reconstitution after alpha-beta-depleted transplantation in children. General study points: Diversity and T-cell counts at one year after transplant derived mostly from new T cells. There were some patients whose high TCRbeta diversity at day 60 came from surviving recipient T cells and thymic progenitors. Alpha-beta T cells present about two months after transplant were reported to originate from several hundred expanded graft clones.

V gave up 2 bases and J gave up 4 bases, with 15 bases separating them. The germline CDR1 and CDR2 sequences are MNHEY and SMNVEV (reference sequence). CDR3 length equals 15 residues. Unique molecular identifiers were used in preparing the TCRbeta library. One entry per CDR3 protein, called by TCRdb with MiXCR from the PCR reads. The sample lists approximately 500,000 distinct CDR3 sequences, around 27% seen once, with 36% in the top ten. This clonotype showed up just a few times. Its specificity is not known. The clonotype originates from a boy younger than two with Wiskott-Aldrich syndrome, due to receive a stem cell transplant. This sample comprised PBMCs, obtained before TCRalphabeta/CD19-depleted stem cell transplant. J is TRBJ2-7 and V is TRBV27; maybe TRBD1 (5 bases). The CDR3 loop reads CASSLMGSGAYEQYF. The CDR3 nucleotides read TGTGCCAGCAGTTTAATGGGTAGTGGGGCATACGAGCAGTACTTC.